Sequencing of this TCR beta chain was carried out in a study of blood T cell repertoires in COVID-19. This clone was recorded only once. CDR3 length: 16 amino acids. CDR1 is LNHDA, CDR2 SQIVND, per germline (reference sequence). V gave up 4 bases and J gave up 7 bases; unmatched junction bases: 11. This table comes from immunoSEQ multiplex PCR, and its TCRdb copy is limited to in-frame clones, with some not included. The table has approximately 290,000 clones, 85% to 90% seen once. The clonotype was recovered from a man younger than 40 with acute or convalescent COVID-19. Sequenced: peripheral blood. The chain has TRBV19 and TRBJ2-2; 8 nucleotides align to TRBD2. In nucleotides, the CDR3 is TGTGCCAGTAGTACCCTAACTAGCGGCCCGGACGGGGAGCTGTTTTTT. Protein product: CASSTLTSGPDGELFF. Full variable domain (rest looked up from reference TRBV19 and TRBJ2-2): DGGITQSPKYLFRKEGQNVTLSCEQNLNHDAMYWYRQDPGQGLRLIYYSQIVNDFQKGDIAEGYSVSREKKESFPLTVTSAQKNPTAFYLCASSTLTSGPDGELFFGEGSRLTVL.